This T cell receptor (beta chain) was documented in a study of T cell responses to AZD1222 COVID-19 vaccine. Study-wide results and caveats: Clonal diversity may have been underestimated in mostly white British donors. Spike-specific TCR depth and breadth grew after two AZD1222 doses. Spike-wide coverage was observed for vaccine-associated CD4 TCRs, with dominant responses at 160-218 and 743-854. Recipients of AZD1222 seropositive at baseline numbered only 5 to 7.

Between the trimmed V and J ends, which lost 2 bases and 3 bases, there was a span of 14 bases. Germline V gene data show CDR1 as MNHNS and CDR2 as SASEGT. This CDR3 comprises 16 residues. As for this clone: The antigen remains unidentified.

Sequencing was performed with immunoSEQ multiplex PCR; in TCRdb, only in-frame clones are kept and a portion is missing. The table has roughly 42,000 clones, over 70% seen once; the top ten hold approximately 4%. The sequence came from an adult in good health. The chain carries TRBV6-1 and TRBJ2-4, with unresolved D. The material was peripheral blood, obtained on day 0 of AZD1222 vaccination. DNA of the CDR3: TGTGCCAGCAGTGAATCCCCGTACCTAGGCAAAAACATTCAGTACTTC. It codes for CASSESPYLGKNIQYF.